This TCR beta chain is from a study of T-cell reconstitution after alpha-beta-depleted transplantation in children. Researchers prepared the TCRbeta library using unique molecular identifiers, the study reports. Each CDR3 protein is one row after TCRdb ran MiXCR on the PCR reads. The repertoire holds a few hundred thousand distinct CDR3 sequences, with around 46% as singletons. The CDR3 spans 15 residues. V was cut by 2 bases and J by 4 bases, with 17 bases left in between. In germline, CDR1 is DFQATT, CDR2 SNEGSKA (reference sequence). General observations from the study: As was reported, about two months after transplant, alpha-beta T cells came from several hundred expanded graft clones. Surviving recipient T cells and thymic progenitors accounted for the high day-60 TCRbeta diversity observed in some patients. A year had passed since transplant, and T-cell counts and diversity by then came mostly from newly produced T cells.

Of note for this clonotype: Its antigen is undetermined.

The TCR sequence derives from a girl aged 2-10 years with aplastic anemia, due to receive a stem cell transplant. The source material was PBMCs, sampled before TCRalphabeta/CD19-depleted stem cell transplant. V gene TRBV20-1 combines with J gene TRBJ1-1, with D maybe TRBD1 (5 bases). In DNA form, the CDR3 reads TGCAGTGCTAGATCCGGTAGGGGCAAGAGCACTGAAGCTTTCTTT. Protein: CSARSGRGKSTEAFF.